Listed here are 13 T cell receptor beta chains from one sample, sequenced in a study of blood T cell repertoires in COVID-19. Profiled with immunoSEQ multiplex PCR; TCRdb holds only in-frame clones, not every one. The sample has about 34,000 clones; roughly three quarters are singletons. The specimen was peripheral blood. All receptors come from a man older than 75 with acute or convalescent COVID-19.

A single count supports this clone. The chain has TRBV11-1 and TRBJ2-7; a possible D gene is TRBD2 (5 bases). This CDR3 comprises 14 residues. Trimming took off 2 bases at V and 4 bases at J, with 12 bases between the two ends. Germline CDR1 is SGHAT and CDR2 is FQDESV (reference sequence). The CDR3 is CASSLQLGQYEQYF. CDR3 DNA sequence: TGTGCCAGCAGCTTACAACTAGGGCAATACGAGCAGTACTTC.

This chain links TRBV6-5 with TRBJ1-5; no clear D gene. Germline V CDR1 and CDR2: MNHEY, SVGAGI. The CDR3 is 13 residues long. Trimming took off 4 bases at V and 3 bases at J, with 7 bases between the two ends. The CDR3 region is CASSSRSNQPQHF. The DNA for the CDR3 is TGTGCCAGCAGTTCCCGGTCCAATCAGCCCCAGCATTTT.

This clone has a handful of counts. V is TRBV18 and J is TRBJ1-1, with no clear D. V dropped 2 bases and J dropped 1 base, with 5 bases sitting between them. Germline V gives CDR1 KGHSH, CDR2 LQKENI. This CDR3 comprises 13 residues. This CDR3 is CASSPGRNTEAFF. DNA for the CDR3: TGTGCCAGCTCACCAGGGAGGAACACTGAAGCTTTCTTT.

This chain uses TRBV24-1 with TRBJ2-2; possible D gene TRBD1, 5 bases. The CDR3 extends over 16 amino acids. Germline values: CDR1 KGHDR, CDR2 SFDVKD. Trimming stripped 7 bases from V and 2 bases from J, with 16 bases between. For the CDR3, the DNA is TGTGCCACCAGCCCCTTCAGGGTTAGAAACACCGGGGAGCTGTTTTTT. This encodes CATSPFRVRNTGELFF.

By share of the sample, this clone is medium-sized (0.01 to 0.1%). This chain connects TRBV7-9 to TRBJ1-1, with TRBD1 matching over 8 bases. This CDR3 is 13 amino acids long. V lost 5 bases and J lost 10; bases outside the gene matches: 9. Germline V gene lookup returns CDR1 SEHNR and CDR2 FQNEAQ (reference sequence). The chain's CDR3 is CASSPASTGVAFF. As DNA, the CDR3 is TGTGCCAGCAGCCCGGCGTCGACAGGGGTAGCTTTCTTT.

This rearrangement joins TRBV5-1 to TRBJ2-7; TRBD2 matches 9 bases. CDR3 size: 14 residues. The germline V gene encodes CDR1 SGHRS and CDR2 YFSETQ. Losses at the gene ends were 2 bases for V and 3 bases for J; bases not matched to a gene: 3. The CDR3 loop reads CASSLGSGGYEQYF. CDR3 DNA sequence: TGCGCCAGCAGCTTAGGTAGCGGGGGCTACGAGCAGTACTTC.

This chain uses TRBV7-2 with TRBJ2-2, with D maybe TRBD1 (5 bases). The CDR3 totals 16 residues. Germline V gene lookup returns CDR1 SGHTA and CDR2 FQGNSA. Trimming shortened V by 3 bases and J by 3 bases, and 14 bases separated the two germline ends. The CDR3 is CASSLQRGVDTGELFF. The CDR3 DNA reads as TGTGCCAGCAGCTTGCAAAGGGGCGTCGACACCGGGGAGCTGTTTTTT.

The sample holds one count of this clone. The V and J genes are TRBV4-3 and TRBJ2-2; 10 bases agree with TRBD2. CDR3 size: 15 residues. The germline CDR1 and CDR2 sequences are LGHNA and YSLEER. With V trimmed by 5 bases and J by 8 bases, 8 bases remained unmatched. CDR3 bases: TGCGCCAGCAGCTCCAGCGGGGGGGCTACTGGGGAGCTGTTTTTT. This sequence encodes CASSSSGGATGELFF.

The chain employs TRBV7-2 and TRBJ2-7; the D gene is possibly TRBD2 (7 bases). Trimming cost V 1 base and J 5 bases, with 12 bases left between them. This CDR3 comprises 14 residues. Germline V gene sequence: CDR1 SGHTA, CDR2 FQGNSA. The chain's CDR3 is CASSLVGGHHEQYF. CDR3 nucleotide sequence: TGTGCCAGCAGCTTAGTGGGGGGGCACCACGAGCAGTACTTC. The whole variable domain, remainder taken from reference TRBV7-2 and TRBJ2-7, is GAGVSQSPSNKVTEKGKDVELRCDPISGHTALYWYRQSLGQGLEFLIYFQGNSAPDKSGLPSDRFSAERTGGSVSTLTIQRTQQEDSAVYLCASSLVGGHHEQYFGPGTRLTVT.

This rearrangement joins TRBV5-4 to TRBJ2-7; the match to TRBD2 covers 13 bases. Germline CDR1 SGHNT, CDR2 YYREEE (reference sequence). The ends lost 7 bases at V and 4 bases at J; junction bases unmatched: 2. This CDR3 is built from 13 residues. The CDR3 region is CASGGLAGYEQYF. CDR3 nucleotide sequence: TGTGCCAGCGGGGGACTAGCGGGGTACGAGCAGTACTTC.

V and J are TRBV19 and TRBJ2-2; possible D gene TRBD1, 6 bases. Germline loops: CDR1 LNHDA, CDR2 SQIVND (reference sequence). Trimming left V 10 bases short and J 7 bases short, with 10 bases between. The CDR3 runs to 11 residues. The CDR3 nucleotides are TGTGCCACTCAGGGGTACGGGGAGCTGTTTTTT. It yields the protein CATQGYGELFF.

This clone was counted a single time. V is TRBV28 and J is TRBJ1-3, with D possibly being TRBD1 (5 bases). Germline lookup yields CDR1 MDHEN and CDR2 SYDVKM. Trimming took off 7 bases at V and 3 bases at J, with 10 bases between the two ends. There are 13 residues in the CDR3. DNA of the CDR3: TGTGCCAGCACGCGCAGGGTTGGAAACACCATATATTTT. It specifies CASTRRVGNTIYF. Full variable domain (rest looked up from reference TRBV28 and TRBJ1-3): DVKVTQSSRYLVKRTGEKVFLECVQDMDHENMFWYRQDPGLGLRLIYFSYDVKMKEKGDIPEGYSVSREKKERFSLILESASTNQTSMYLCASTRRVGNTIYFGEGSWLTVV.

This chain links TRBV3-1 (or the pseudogene TRBV3-2) with TRBJ2-7, with D unclear. CDR3 length: 15 residues. V was cut by 1 base and J by 0 bases, with 10 bases left in between. Germline V gene lookup returns CDR1 LGHDT and CDR2 YNNKEL (reference sequence). In nucleotides, the CDR3 is TGTGCCAGCAGCCAAGCCGCAGGCAGCTCCTACGAGCAGTACTTC. Amino acids: CASSQAAGSSYEQYF.